The present TCR beta chain was sequenced within a study of CD8+ T cells in alopecia areata. cDNA reverse transcribed from extracted RNA served as the sequencing template. TCRdb's table, derived via immunoSEQ multiplex PCR, lists solely in-frame clones and lacks some. The top ten clones hold about 20% of a sample with approximately 31,000 clones, about 83% of them seen once. This CDR3 comprises 13 residues. Germline CDR1 is SQVTM and CDR2 is ANQGSEA. V lost 5 bases and J lost 6; bases outside the gene matches: 6. A FACSAria was used to sort CD4+ and CD8+ T cells. These cells came from PBMCs. The source of this sequence is a human donor with alopecia areata. The specimen was NKG2D-low CD8+ T cells sorted from blood. This chain links TRBV29-1 with TRBJ2-1; 8 bases agree with TRBD2. The CDR3 DNA reads as TGCAGCGTTCCCGGGGGGGCAGGCAATGAGCAGTTCTTC. The encoded protein is CSVPGGAGNEQFF.